A single sample gave rise to the 11 T cell receptor beta chains below, sequenced in a study of cytomegalovirus exposure and HLA in healthy donors. Primers included in the PCR were 60 Vbeta and 13 Jbeta primers. Sequenced by immunoSEQ multiplex PCR; TCRdb stores in-frame clones only, minus some. The sample has 70,000 to 85,000 clones; approximately 60% are singletons. The sequenced sample consisted of PBMCs. The receptor source for this set is a male donor in good health and CMV-seropositive.

The chain joins TRBV6-1 to TRBJ2-3; tentative D call: TRBD2 (6 bases). The germline V and J ends were trimmed by 8 bases and 2 bases, with 8 bases remaining between them. CDR3 length equals 12 residues. Germline V gene lookup returns CDR1 MNHNS and CDR2 SASEGT. The CDR3 reads CASEGLTDTQYF. The DNA for the CDR3 is TGTGCCAGCGAGGGACTCACAGATACGCAGTATTTT.

The chain recombines TRBV11-1 with TRBJ2-1; 7 nucleotides align to TRBD2. V shed 2 bases and J 9 bases; nucleotides not matched to a gene: 7. Germline CDR1 and CDR2: SGHAT and FQDESV (reference sequence). The CDR3 runs to 14 residues. CDR3 nucleotides: TGTGCCAGCAGCTTACTTGGCGGGAGTTTTGAGCAGTTCTTC. This encodes CASSLLGGSFEQFF.

The genes are TRBV4-3 and TRBJ2-3; D may be TRBD2 (6 bases). There are 15 residues in the CDR3. The V gene lost 5 bases and the J gene lost 1 base, with 13 bases spanning the gap. Germline CDR1 is LGHNA and CDR2 is YSLEER. The CDR3 nucleotides read TGCGCCAGCAGCTTGGGCGGGACGGGCACAGATACGCAGTATTTT. Amino acids: CASSLGGTGTDTQYF.

This chain uses TRBV11-3 with TRBJ2-3; possible D gene TRBD2, 5 bases. With 0 bases removed from V and 8 bases from J, the gap between germline ends came to 6 bases. The CDR3 runs 12 residues. Germline lookup yields CDR1 SGHNT and CDR2 YENEEA. DNA of the CDR3: TGTGCCAGCAGCTTAGACGAGGGTACGCAGTATTTT. Translated, it gives CASSLDEGTQYF.

This clone was found a few times. The chain uses TRBV14 and TRBJ2-5; 9 nucleotides match TRBD2. Germline V gives CDR1 SGHDN, CDR2 FVKESK. This CDR3 comprises 17 residues. V shed 0 bases and J 5 bases; nucleotides not matched to a gene: 10. CDR3 sequence: CASSQDYAAGGRETQYF. For the CDR3, the DNA is TGTGCCAGCAGCCAAGATTATGCAGCGGGGGGACGTGAGACCCAGTACTTC.

This clone was observed a handful of times. The chain links TRBV10-3 to TRBJ1-5; 9 nucleotides match TRBD1. The junction had 3 bases not matched to a gene; V was cut back by 6 bases and J by 0 bases. The germline V gene encodes CDR1 ENHRY and CDR2 SYGVKD. CDR3 length: 15 residues. The CDR3 DNA is TGTGCCATCAGCCGGGACAGGGATAGCAATCAGCCCCAGCATTTT. Translating it yields CAISRDRDSNQPQHF.

The chain combines TRBV5-1 with TRBJ2-3, with 7 bases that match TRBD1. The germline V gene encodes CDR1 SGHRS and CDR2 YFSETQ. This CDR3 is built from 13 residues. Unmatched junction bases numbered 2, after V lost 6 bases and J lost 1 base. CDR3: CASKTGGTDTQYF. CDR3 sequence (DNA): TGCGCCAGCAAAACAGGGGGCACAGATACGCAGTATTTT. Drawing the rest from reference TRBV5-1 and TRBJ2-3, the complete variable domain is KAGVTQTPRYLIKTRGQQVTLSCSPISGHRSVSWYQQTPGQGLQFLFEYFSETQRNKGNFPGRFSGRQFSNSRSEMNVSTLELGDSALYLCASKTGGTDTQYFGPGTRLTVL.

This chain links TRBV2 with TRBJ2-1, with TRBD1 matching over 10 bases. The CDR3 contains 14 residues. With 3 bases clipped from V and 8 bases from J, the junction kept 4 bases outside the gene matches. The germline gives CDR1 SNHLY, CDR2 FYNNEI. The CDR3 region has the DNA TGTGCCAGCAGTGAGACAGGGGGCGGGGATGAGCAGTTCTTC. It encodes CASSETGGGDEQFF.

The genes are TRBV7-2 and TRBJ1-3; D gene ambiguous. CDR1 is SGHTA, CDR2 FQGNSA, per germline. CDR3 size: 13 residues. V dropped 1 base and J dropped 1 base, with 2 bases sitting between them. The CDR3 nucleotides are TGTGCCAGCAGCTTAGTATCTGGAAACACCATATATTTT. Its translation is CASSLVSGNTIYF. Together with reference TRBV7-2 and TRBJ1-3, the CDR3 gives the full variable domain: GAGVSQSPSNKVTEKGKDVELRCDPISGHTALYWYRQSLGQGLEFLIYFQGNSAPDKSGLPSDRFSAERTGGSVSTLTIQRTQQEDSAVYLCASSLVSGNTIYFGEGSWLTVV.

V is TRBV10-3 and J is TRBJ1-2; no firm D call. The germline V gene has CDR1 ENHRY and CDR2 SYGVKD. The germline V and J ends were trimmed by 6 bases and 0 bases, with 8 bases remaining between them. This CDR3 region has 13 residues. The CDR3 DNA is TGTGCCATCAGCTTCGACACTAACTATGGCTACACCTTC. This sequence encodes CAISFDTNYGYTF.

The V gene is TRBV11-2, the J gene TRBJ1-1; D possibly corresponds to TRBD1 (6 bases). The CDR3 extends over 14 amino acids. V was cut by 5 bases and J by 5 bases, with 15 bases left in between. CDR1 is SGHAT and CDR2 is FQNNGV in the germline V gene. The CDR3 loop reads CASSLAGDGTEAFF. The CDR3, as DNA: TGTGCCAGCAGCCTAGCAGGGGATGGGACTGAAGCTTTCTTT.